The rows below give T cell receptor beta chains drawn from one sample of a study of shared clonotypes between healthy human individuals. Assay: immunoSEQ multiplex PCR; the TCRdb copy retains only in-frame clones and omits some. The sample holds 100,000 to 120,000 clones, around two thirds seen once. Sequencing was carried out using memory CD8+ T cells sorted from blood. These receptors were taken from a woman aged 30 to 39 in good health. Both conserved end residues are part of each CDR3. D genes are given only for firm matches. Expanded clones are given a class, and other clones once, few, many or no size at all.

D gene	V gene	clone size	J gene	CDR3 DNA	CDR3 protein
TRBD1	TRBV25-1	-	TRBJ2-7	TGTGCCAGCAGTGAAGACAGGGGGCACAACGAGCAGTACTTC	CASSEDRGHNEQYF
-	TRBV19	-	TRBJ2-7	TGTGCCAGTAGTCGGACAATGCGGGTGTACGAGCAGTACTTC	CASSRTMRVYEQYF
TRBD1	TRBV6-1	-	TRBJ1-4	TGTGCCAGCACCATGACAGGGGAGTATGAAAAACTGTTTTTT	CASTMTGEYEKLFF
TRBD2	TRBV10-3	-	TRBJ2-7	TGTGCCATCAGCGATATCCGGGGGACTAGCGAGTACTACGAGCAGTACTTC	CAISDIRGTSEYYEQYF
-	TRBV5-1	-	TRBJ1-2	TGCGCCAGCAGCTTCAGGGAGGGTAACTATGGCTACACCTTC	CASSFREGNYGYTF
-	TRBV15	-	TRBJ2-2	TGTGCCACCAGCAGTAGGGGAACGAACACCGGGGAGCTGTTTTTT	CATSSRGTNTGELFF
TRBD2	TRBV9	-	TRBJ2-2	TGTGCCAGCAGTCTAGCGGGAGGTTCCACCGGGGAGCTGTTTTTT	CASSLAGGSTGELFF
-	TRBV21-1	-	TRBJ2-7	TGTGCCAGCAGCAAAGGGGACCCCGGGGCCTCCTACGAGCAGTACTTC	CASSKGDPGASYEQYF
-	TRBV19	-	TRBJ2-3	TGTGCCAGTAGTATCCAGGGACCGGGAGATACGCAGTATTTT	CASSIQGPGDTQYF
TRBD2	TRBV11-2	-	TRBJ2-5	TGTGCCAGCAGCTTGGGCTCCCAAGCGGGAGCAGAGACCCAGTACTTC	CASSLGSQAGAETQYF
-	TRBV4-2	-	TRBJ2-1	TGTGCCAGCAGCCAGGGAAGGGAGGCTCAGCTCCAGTTCTTC	CASSQGREAQLQFF
TRBD2	TRBV28	-	TRBJ2-3	TGTGCCAGCAGTTTTGGTAGCGGGAACACAGATACGCAGTATTTT	CASSFGSGNTDTQYF
TRBD1	TRBV6-5	-	TRBJ1-2	TGTGCCAGCAGTTACCACAGGGGAATGGGCTATGGCTACACCTTC	CASSYHRGMGYGYTF
TRBD1	TRBV7-9	few	TRBJ1-2	TGTGCCAGCAGCCCCCCAGGGGGTACCTATGGCTACACCTTC	CASSPPGGTYGYTF
TRBD2	TRBV29-1	-	TRBJ2-7	TGCAGCGTTGAAGTGTGGCTAGCGGGGCACTCCTACGAGCAGTACTTC	CSVEVWLAGHSYEQYF
TRBD1	TRBV7-7	many	TRBJ1-3	TGTGCCAGCAGCTTAGTGTGTGGAGGGGGCGATGGAAACACCATATATTTT	CASSLVCGGGDGNTIYF
TRBD1	TRBV28	-	TRBJ1-5	TGTGCCAGCAGGCCCCTCACAGGGGTACAGCCCCAGCATTTT	CASRPLTGVQPQHF
TRBD2	TRBV6-6	-	TRBJ2-7	TGTGCCAGCAGCACCACACTTGCGGGAGGGGCCTACGAGCAGTACTTC	CASSTTLAGGAYEQYF
TRBD2	TRBV25-1	-	TRBJ2-7	TGTGCCAGCACCCCGGGGGCCAGCGGGAGGGCCACCTACGAGCAGTACTTC	CASTPGASGRATYEQYF
-	TRBV5-1	-	TRBJ2-7	TGCGCCAGCAGACCGGACGGCGCCTACGAGCAGTACTTC	CASRPDGAYEQYF
TRBD2	TRBV6-5	-	TRBJ2-3	TGTGCCAGCAGTGGGACTAGCGCCACAGATACGCAGTATTTT	CASSGTSATDTQYF
-	TRBV7-7	-	TRBJ2-1	TGTGCCAGCAGCTTAGAGGGGCTGTACAATGAGCAGTTCTTC	CASSLEGLYNEQFF
-	TRBV14	few	TRBJ2-7	TGTGCCAGCAGCCCCGAGGAAGCACGCTCCTACGAGCAGTACTTC	CASSPEEARSYEQYF
TRBD2	TRBV6-5	once	TRBJ2-7	TGTGCCAGCAGATCCAGCGGGGGGGCCGAGCAGTACTTC	CASRSSGGAEQYF
TRBD1	TRBV19	-	TRBJ2-5	TGTGCCAGTAGTATTCGGAAGGACAGGGGTGAGACCCAGTACTTC	CASSIRKDRGETQYF
-	TRBV7-2	-	TRBJ2-1	TGTGCCAGCAGCCCCCGGACTATAGACAATGAGCAGTTCTTC	CASSPRTIDNEQFF
-	TRBV25-1	many	TRBJ2-7	TGTGCCAGCAGTGGGGGCAGCGGGTGGGGGACCTACTACGAGCAGTACTTC	CASSGGSGWGTYYEQYF
-	TRBV6-5	-	TRBJ2-7	TGTGCCAGCAGTTACCGGAGTCAGATCGAGCAGTACTTC	CASSYRSQIEQYF
TRBD2	TRBV18	-	TRBJ2-1	TGTGCCAGCTCACCACCCGCGTCCGCTAGCGGGGTTATCCACTACAATGAGCAGTTCTTC	CASSPPASASGVIHYNEQFF
TRBD2	TRBV19	-	TRBJ2-1	TGTGCCAGTAGGAGCCTAGCGGGGAACAATGAGCAGTTCTTC	CASRSLAGNNEQFF
TRBD1	TRBV2	-	TRBJ2-7	TGTGCCAGCAGGGGACAGGGGGACGACGAGCAGTACTTC	CASRGQGDDEQYF
TRBD1	TRBV14	-	TRBJ2-7	TGTGCCAGCAGCCAAGGAGGGGGCGACGAGCAGTACTTC	CASSQGGGDEQYF
TRBD2	TRBV28	few	TRBJ2-7	TGTGCCAGCGCTGTGATAGCGGGAACGAACGAGCAGTACTTC	CASAVIAGTNEQYF
TRBD1	TRBV5-5	-	TRBJ2-7	TGTGCCAGCAGCTGGGGACAGACCTACGAGCAGTACTTC	CASSWGQTYEQYF
-	TRBV5-1	-	TRBJ2-1	TGCGCCAGCAGCTTGGTGGTCTCGAGCTCCTACAATGAGCAGTTCTTC	CASSLVVSSSYNEQFF
-	TRBV7-9	-	TRBJ2-3	TGTGCCAGCAGCTTGGGGGCAAACACAGATACGCAGTATTTT	CASSLGANTDTQYF